This T cell receptor beta chain originates from a study of T cell responses to AZD1222 COVID-19 vaccine. CDR1 is MDHEN and CDR2 is SYDVKM in the germline V gene. V lost 6 bases to trimming and J lost 0 bases, with 11 bases between them. The CDR3 length is 15 residues. Notes on this clone: What it binds is not known.

Findings and caveats of the study: Sampled repertoires all dated from after the peak T cell response. The study identified only 6 or 7 AZD1222 recipients as seropositive at baseline. Spike was spanned by vaccine-associated CD4 TCRs, which were dominant at 160-218 and 743-854. Possibly, clonal diversity was underestimated; donors were largely white British and included more females.

TCRdb's table, derived via immunoSEQ multiplex PCR, lists solely in-frame clones and lacks some. There are about 130,000 clones in the sample; roughly 93% occur only once, and approximately 0.98% lies in the top ten. This TCR was recovered from an adult who received the AZD1222 COVID-19 vaccine. Sequences were derived from peripheral blood, sampled 28 days after the second AZD1222 dose. The chain uses TRBV28 and TRBJ1-4, with TRBD1 as a possible D gene (5 bases). CDR3 loop: CASSGRGATNEKLFF. CDR3 sequence (DNA): TGTGCCAGCAGCGGCCGGGGGGCAACTAATGAAAAACTGTTTTTT.